This TCR beta chain emerged from a study of T cells in women clearing cervical HPV infection. Study-level background: Cases' blood sampling followed lesion detection by median around 150 days (90 to 200). Regarding the study as a whole: CIN3+ cases had significantly higher TCR richness than controls; evenness did not differ.

All participants had a single incident cervical HPV16 infection, and prevalent HPV16 infections were excluded. Profiled with immunoSEQ multiplex PCR; TCRdb holds only in-frame clones, not every one. This sample's clone table lists roughly 30,000 clones. Germline CDR1 reads SGHTS; CDR2 reads YDEGEE. V was clipped by 4 bases and J by 3 bases, with 8 bases between them. The CDR3 runs to 13 residues. A word on this clone: Its target is not known. Read coverage stops 3 residues before the CDR3 terminus; the germline J gene supplies the remainder.

Specimen: blood buffy coat. The chain links TRBV5-8 to TRBJ1-5; no clear D gene. The origin of this receptor is a woman aged 18-70 years with a cervical HPV16 infection that either progressed to CIN3+ or cleared (not recorded which). The CDR3 sequence is CASSPDFNQPQHF. Partial CDR3 DNA: TGTGCCAGCAGCCCGGACTTCAATCAGCCC.